This T cell receptor beta chain was captured in a study of T-cell memory formation after mild COVID-19 (dated by TCRdb to about 2021). Study-wide context: TCR sequence clusters from the two donors were found to be largely donor specific. In a couple of donors, T-cell clones that expanded and contracted after mild COVID-19 were followed by sequencing TCRalpha and TCRbeta repertoires longitudinally. Two young, previously healthy adult volunteers made up the cohort, one male and one female. Broader findings and caveats from the paper: Some responding clones were detected in pre-infection memory, which suggested that pre-existing cross-reactive memory T cells had joined the SARS-CoV-2 response. Whether the second-wave clones peaking on day 37 were SARS-CoV-2 specific was not confirmed. The study covered only two mild cases, and larger cohorts including severe cases with pre-infection samples were considered necessary. Contracting CD4+ clones turned up mainly in the CM and EM memory subsets, whereas EMRA was where CD8+ clones were enriched. From day 15 to 85, contracting clones showed balanced CD4/CD8 phenotypes, whereas a second wave of clones that expanded from day 15 to 37 leaned towards CD4+.

This clonotype was seen a handful of times. What antigen it recognizes has not been identified. Qualities for individual bases were not recorded, and no much larger clone is one base off. From its cysteine to its phenylalanine, the CDR3 spans 17 amino acids. Only the CDR3 region is kept as DNA, spanning 51 bases read in frame from base 1. V and J are truncated by 4 bases and 4 bases respectively, leaving an intervening sequence of 20 bases. The germline V gene (reference sequence) specifies LNHNV as CDR1 and YYDKDF as CDR2. PBMCs were isolated by Ficoll-Paque density gradient centrifugation. The reads were generated on an Illumina NovaSeq 6000. cDNA libraries for TCRalpha and TCRbeta were prepared by 5'RACE using constant-segment primers, with sample barcodes and unique molecular identifiers added. RNA was extracted from every sample with Trizol reagent. The libraries were amplified in two PCR steps, and the second step added a second sample barcode and Illumina TruSeq adapters. The libraries were sequenced on an Illumina NovaSeq using 2 x 150 bp paired-end reads. The original pipeline was this. Demultiplexing of reads and collapsing into UMI-guided consensus sequences were performed with migec v1.2.7. Using mixcr v2.1.11, UMI consensuses were aligned to TRA and TRB V and J templates and then assembled into clonotypes. Clonotypes were classified as expanded or contracted when called significant by both edgeR and NoisET, with noise models trained on biological replicates. For edgeR calls, the cutoffs were a false discovery rate-adjusted p below 0.01 and a log2 fold-change threshold of 1. As an exploratory analysis of dynamics, max-normalized trajectories of the 1000 most abundant clonotypes were examined with PCA combined with hierarchical clustering. The CD4 or CD8 phenotype of responding clones was assigned using the separately sequenced CD4+ and CD8+ repertoires. The public reads were reprocessed in TCRdb via fastp at Q25 and MiXCR, keeping in-frame beta chains. Each CDR3 protein appears once, grouped with its most common genes and DNA. None of the V and J calls come from the authors' own analysis; TCRdb made them. The table for this sample lists about 240,000 distinct CDR3 sequences; 8.5% to 9.5% of them were counted only once. 20% to 25% of the sample comes from the top ten.

Sample: PBMCs or a T cell subset sorted from them (not recorded which). The sequence derives from a young man who had mild COVID-19 (a few samples of this study predate the infection). The sample titles of this study are shuffled in the database, so cell type and time point are left out; the donor was told from shared clones. Recombination connected TRBV15 to TRBJ2-1; TRBD2 is a possible D gene, resting on 7 matching bases. CDR3 sequence: CATSTRGNGGPYNEQFF. The nucleotides are TGTGCCACCAGCACCCGTGGGAACGGGGGGCCATACAATGAGCAGTTCTTC.